This T cell receptor beta chain was identified during a study of immune evolution from preneoplasia to lung adenocarcinoma. Sequenced by immunoSEQ multiplex PCR; TCRdb stores in-frame clones only, minus some. The sample lists several thousand clones, 70% to 85% seen once, with around a tenth in the top ten. Deletions cut 4 bases from V and 1 base from J, with 15 bases between. Germline V gene sequence: CDR1 LNHDA, CDR2 SQIVND (reference sequence). CDR3 size: 16 residues. V usage is TRBV19 and J usage is TRBJ2-3, with D tentatively TRBD2 (7 bases). The TCR sequence derives from an older donor with lung adenocarcinoma. The specimen sequenced was FFPE minimally invasive lung adenocarcinoma tissue. DNA of the CDR3: TGTGCCAGTAGTAGATGGCGGGGGCTAGGCACAGATACGCAGTATTTT. It specifies CASSRWRGLGTDTQYF.